The present T cell receptor (beta chain) was sequenced within a study of blood T cell repertoires in COVID-19. Whole-study context: The origin of the acute and convalescent COVID-19 samples was the United States, Italy and Spain.

How the authors handled the data: Scientists estimated how many nucleated cells there were by amplifying reference gene primers. TCRdb's copy holds only in-frame clones and misses some; the assay was immunoSEQ multiplex PCR. V and J calls and clone size follow that table, whereas D and trimming were derived from the DNA. The sample includes 200,000 to 250,000 clones, over 90% of them seen just once. Notes on this clone: Other DNA variants within this sample encode the same CDR3.

CDR3 length: 15 residues. Germline CDR1 and CDR2: SGDLS and YYNGEE. The V gene end was trimmed by 4 bases and the J gene end by 3 bases; junction bases not matched to a gene: 4. This clonotype was sampled from a young man with COVID-19, enrolled during active disease. V gene TRBV9 combines with J gene TRBJ2-3; 11 nucleotides agree with TRBD2. Material: peripheral blood. The CDR3 here is CASSPLAGVTDTQYF. In nucleotides, the CDR3 is TGTGCCAGCAGCCCACTAGCGGGGGTGACAGATACGCAGTATTTT.